The subject of this entry is one T cell receptor beta chain. The antigen remains unidentified. These data come from a study of cytomegalovirus exposure and HLA in healthy donors. It was with 60 Vbeta and 13 Jbeta primers that the PCR ran. Libraries were prepared by immunoSEQ multiplex PCR; TCRdb keeps only in-frame clonotypes and omits some of them. The table for this sample gives some 46,000 clones. The CDR3 is 14 residues long. Germline V CDR1 and CDR2: MNHNS, SASEGT. Findings of the study overall: Versus the approximately 720-donor mean, an Asian-associated ancestry cluster reportedly showed fewer N-insertions in a later analysis. There were a few CMV-associated chains whose specificity for CMV antigens was confirmed in vitro.

This sequence joins TRBV6-1 and TRBJ2-4, with TRBD2 as a possible D gene (6 bases). The TCR was taken from a male donor in good health and CMV-seronegative. Sequencing was carried out using PBMCs. CDR3 in DNA: TGTGGAGTCACTAGCTCACTCGGGGTGGGCATTCAGTACTTC. Amino acids: CGVTSSLGVGIQYF.